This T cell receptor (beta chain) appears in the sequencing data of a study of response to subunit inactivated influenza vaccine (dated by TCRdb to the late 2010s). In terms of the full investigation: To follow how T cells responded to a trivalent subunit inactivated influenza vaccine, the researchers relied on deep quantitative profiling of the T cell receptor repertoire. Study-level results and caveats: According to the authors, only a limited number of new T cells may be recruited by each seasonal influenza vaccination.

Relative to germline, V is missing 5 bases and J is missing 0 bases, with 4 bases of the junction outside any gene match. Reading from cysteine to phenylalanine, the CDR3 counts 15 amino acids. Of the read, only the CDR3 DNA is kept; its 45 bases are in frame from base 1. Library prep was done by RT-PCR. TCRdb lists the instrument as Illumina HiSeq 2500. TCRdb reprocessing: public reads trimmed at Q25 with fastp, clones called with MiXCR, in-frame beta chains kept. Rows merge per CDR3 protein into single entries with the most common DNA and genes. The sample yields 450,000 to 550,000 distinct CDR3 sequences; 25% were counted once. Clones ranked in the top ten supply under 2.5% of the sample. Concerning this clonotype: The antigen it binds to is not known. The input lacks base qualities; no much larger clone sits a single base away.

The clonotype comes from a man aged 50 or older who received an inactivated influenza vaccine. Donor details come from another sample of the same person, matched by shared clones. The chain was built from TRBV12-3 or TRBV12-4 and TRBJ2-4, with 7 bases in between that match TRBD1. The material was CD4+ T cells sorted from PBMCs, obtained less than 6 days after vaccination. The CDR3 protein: CASSTGDLAKNIQYF. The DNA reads TGTGCCAGCAGTACAGGGGACCTAGCCAAAAACATTCAGTACTTC.